The subject of this entry is one TCR beta chain. Its antigen is unknown. Base qualities are not recorded, but no much larger clone differs from it by a single base. The record originates from a study of CD8+CD57+ T cells in acquired aplastic anemia (dated by TCRdb to the late 2010s). General notes on the study: DNA extracted from sorted CD4+ and CD8+ cells had a mean of 3.2 ug, with a range of roughly 0.18 to 27.4 ug. A CD8+CD57+ expansion meant a frequency higher than the mean frequency seen in healthy subjects.

Expansion of CD8+CD57+ cells had been shown by flow cytometry in the patients chosen for sequencing. Every patient had severe acquired aplastic anemia, diagnosed using the International Study of Aplastic Anemia and Agranulocytosis and Camitta criteria. At the time blood was sampled, none of the patients had received any therapy. The study deep-sequenced TCR repertoires of sorted CD4+ and CD8+ blood T cells from severe aplastic anemia patients and healthy subjects. Patients were enrolled under clinicaltrials.gov protocols 00001620, 01623167, 00001397, 00071045, 00081523 and 00961064 in the USA. Ficoll-Paque density gradient centrifugation was used to isolate peripheral blood mononuclear cells. Before DNA was extracted, CD4+ and CD8+ T cells were sorted using either FACS or magnetic beads. Study-wide findings and limitations: No significant difference in CD8+ Simpson's diversity was found between patients and healthy controls (P=0.060). Twenty-nine CD8+ CDR3 sequences were shared between patients and controls but appeared highly expressed in patients and within their immunodominant clones.

Genomic DNA served as template for TCR beta VDJ combination and CDR3 sequence profiling. TCR repertoire sequencing was run on an Illumina HiSeq 2000. In the original analysis: TRBV/TRBJ rearrangement plots, CDR3 size and DJ length profiles, and Simpson's diversity index were used to evaluate the repertoires. The immunodominant clone was defined as the most abundant DNA sequence in deep sequencing data. CDR3 amino acid sequences were screened for sharing across subjects and compared with published repertoires and the VDJdb database. TCRdb redid the processing of the public reads, applying fastp at Q25 and MiXCR, and retained in-frame beta chains. For every CDR3 protein sequence, its rows merge into one entry that carries the most common genes and DNA. The V and J calls were not made by the authors but by TCRdb's processing. Present in this sample are about 180,000 distinct CDR3 sequences, 40% to 50% of which were seen just once. The ten largest account for more than 0.85% of the sample.

The clonotype originates from a human donor with aplastic anemia. The sample consisted of sorted CD4+, CD8+, or CD8+CD57+ T cells (not recorded which) from PBMCs.

The encoded CDR3 is CSPKPRGGPTDTQYF. The base sequence is TGCAGCCCTAAACCTCGTGGGGGTCCCACAGATACGCAGTATTTT. This receptor chain uses TRBV29-1 and TRBJ2-3, with the D call tentatively TRBD1 or TRBD2, each fitting 5 bases. Including cysteine and phenylalanine, the CDR3 has 15 amino acids. Kept here is only the CDR3 DNA, which spans 45 bases and is read in frame from base 1. CDR1 and CDR2, looked up from the germline V gene, are SQVTM and ANQGSEA. At the junction V is shortened by 8 bases and J by 2 bases, with 20 bases in between.